In its sample, the clone carrying this T cell receptor (beta chain) was seen a few times. What it binds is unknown. The entry originates in a study of T cells in Graves' hyperthyroidism and ophthalmopathy. The CDR3 regions of TCR beta were amplified from RNA transcripts. Using the HTBI primer set, a first-round RT-PCR was run on the TCR CDR3. TCRdb analysed the multiplex PCR reads with MiXCR anew, one entry per CDR3 protein. The sample lists 300,000 to 350,000 distinct CDR3 sequences; 15% to 20% were seen once. V lost 3 bases, J lost 6 bases, and 4 bases stayed unmatched. The germline V gene has CDR1 SGHTA and CDR2 FQGNSA. The CDR3 length is 15 residues. Whole-study results and caveats: Stable hyperthyroidism was separated from ophthalmopathy by a model based on 13 V-J features.

The definition of stable Graves' hyperthyroidism was no ophthalmopathy progression within 18 months. Each patient was aged 18 to 65 and had newly diagnosed hyperthyroidism of under 2 months' duration. Fresh peripheral blood, about 9.6 ml, yielded the PBMCs. The TCR sequence derives from a woman between 45 and 60 years old with Graves' hyperthyroidism. The chain employs TRBV7-2 and TRBJ2-1; 11 nucleotides match TRBD2. Sequencing was done on a sample of blood. CDR3 in DNA: TGTGCCAGCAGCTTCGCGGGACTAGCGGCCAATGAGCAGTTCTTC. It is translated as CASSFAGLAANEQFF.